What follows describes a single T cell receptor (beta chain). What it binds is unknown. PBMCs served as the source from which CD4+ and CD8+ T cells were sorted. This CDR3 comprises 15 residues. Germline loops: CDR1 MGHDK, CDR2 SYGVNS. Trimming at V came to 4 bases and at J to 0 bases, leaving 2 bases not matched to a gene. The data are from a study of CD8+ T cells in alopecia areata. The wider study: Oral tofacitinib, 5 to 10 mg twice daily, was given in an open-label trial. Dosing with tofacitinib proceeded for 6 to 18 months, followed by 6 months off drug.

Study results and caveats: Lesional scalp displayed greater clonality than normal scalp, most notably in alopecia totalis/universalis.

Following extraction, RNA underwent reverse transcription to cDNA, which served as the sequencing template. Clones were sequenced by immunoSEQ multiplex PCR, and TCRdb holds only the in-frame ones, with some missing. The sample has about 120,000 clones; about two fifths are singletons. Source material: CD4+ T cells sorted from blood. This chain joins TRBV25-1 and TRBJ2-7; 11 positions agree with TRBD2. The receptor was isolated from a human donor with alopecia areata. CDR3 in DNA: TGTGCCAGCAGTGGGGGGACTAGCGGCTCCTACGAGCAGTACTTC. This translates into CASSGGTSGSYEQYF.